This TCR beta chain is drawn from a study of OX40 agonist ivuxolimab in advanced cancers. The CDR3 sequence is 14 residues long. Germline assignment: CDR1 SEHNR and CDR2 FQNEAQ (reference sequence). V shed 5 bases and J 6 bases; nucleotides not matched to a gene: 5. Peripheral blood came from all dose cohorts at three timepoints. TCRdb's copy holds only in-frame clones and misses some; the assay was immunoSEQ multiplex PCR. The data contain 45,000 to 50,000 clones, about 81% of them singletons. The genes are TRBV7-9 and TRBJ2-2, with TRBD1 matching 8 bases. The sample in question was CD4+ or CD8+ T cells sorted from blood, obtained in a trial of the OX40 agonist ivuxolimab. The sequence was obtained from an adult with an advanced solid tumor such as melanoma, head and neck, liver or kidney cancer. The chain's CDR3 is CASSIWTGSGELFF. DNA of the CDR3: TGTGCCAGCAGCATCTGGACAGGGTCCGGGGAGCTGTTTTTT.